The clone carrying this TCR beta chain came up many times. The sample is drawn from a study of T-cell reconstitution after alpha-beta-depleted transplantation in children. This sample's TCRbeta library carried unique molecular identifier barcodes. MiXCR was run by TCRdb on the PCR reads, yielding one entry per CDR3 protein. The profile shows 260,000 or so distinct CDR3 sequences, more than 10% of them singletons. The germline CDR1 and CDR2 sequences are SGHRS and YFSETQ. Deletions cut 0 bases from V and 5 bases from J, with 12 bases between. This CDR3 spans 14 amino acids. V is TRBV5-1 and J is TRBJ2-7; no clear D. Sequences were derived from PBMCs from the stem cell graft donor, sampled from the stem cell graft. The receptor was isolated from a human donor who donated a stem cell graft to a child with acute lymphoblastic leukemia. The CDR3 DNA reads TGCGCCAGCAGCTTGGCCTTATCGGGTGACGAGCAGTACTTC. Its translation is CASSLALSGDEQYF.